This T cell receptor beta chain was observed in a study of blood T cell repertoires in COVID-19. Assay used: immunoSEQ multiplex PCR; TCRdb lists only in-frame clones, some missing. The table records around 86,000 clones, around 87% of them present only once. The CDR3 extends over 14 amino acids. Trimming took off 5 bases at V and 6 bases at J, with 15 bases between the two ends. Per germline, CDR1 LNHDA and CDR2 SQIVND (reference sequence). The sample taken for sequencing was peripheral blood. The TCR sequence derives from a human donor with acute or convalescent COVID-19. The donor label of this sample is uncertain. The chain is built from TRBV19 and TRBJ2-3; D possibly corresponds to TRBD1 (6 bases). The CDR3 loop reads CASSYGQRGDTQYF. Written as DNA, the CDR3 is TGTGCCAGTAGTTATGGACAGCGAGGGGATACGCAGTATTTT.